The subject of this entry is one T cell receptor (beta chain). The target antigen is unknown. The CDR3 loop spans 18 amino acids. V dropped 7 bases and J dropped 0; count of bases not matched to a gene: 14. The data derive from a study of identical twins. Study-level results: Out-of-frame alpha sequences common to twins exhibited an excess of low generation probability.

Template switching added a universal primer site; cDNA carried unique molecular identifiers. TCRdb itself ran the 5' RACE reads through MiXCR, one entry per CDR3 protein. The table records roughly 570,000 distinct CDR3 sequences, more than 9% of them present only once. The sample was also reused in another study, on yellow fever vaccine responses in identical twins.

The sequenced sample was PBMCs. V is TRBV12-3 or TRBV12-4 and J is TRBJ2-7, with 11 bases matching TRBD2. The clonotype originates from a young woman in good health. Here the CDR3 reads CASTPRGLAGGSSYEQYF. The CDR3 nucleotides are TGTGCCAGCACCCCGCGGGGGCTAGCGGGGGGAAGCTCCTACGAGCAGTACTTC.